This T cell receptor (beta chain) came from a study of cytomegalovirus exposure and HLA in healthy donors. Turning to the study itself: Among several hundred genotyped donors, more than 65% fell in the Caucasian-associated ancestry cluster.

CDR3 size: 13 residues. CDR1 and CDR2 from the germline V gene are SGHAT and FQNNGV. V dropped 4 bases and J dropped 2 bases, with 8 bases sitting between them. The PCR was carried out with 60 Vbeta primers and 13 Jbeta primers. The assay was immunoSEQ multiplex PCR, and TCRdb's table has in-frame clones only and misses some. This sample has some 150,000 clones, with around 79% found just once. The chain carries TRBV11-2 and TRBJ1-2, with D perhaps TRBD1 (6 bases). The specimen sequenced was PBMCs. The origin of this receptor is a woman aged 25 to 39 in good health and CMV-seronegative. For the CDR3, the DNA is TGTGCCAGCAGCTCCGACAGGAACTATGGCTACACCTTC. Protein: CASSSDRNYGYTF.